Sequencing of this T cell receptor beta chain was carried out in a study of cytomegalovirus exposure and HLA in healthy donors listed by TCRdb under 2017. Concerning the study at large: An earlier analysis of 550 to 700 of the donors reported approximately 290 Gb of sequence data and about 100 million unique TCR beta sequences from about 179 million T cells. Approximately 300 gigabases of sequencing data and around 85 million unique TCR sequences made up an early release that covered under 750 HLA-typed donors. Of the roughly 400 genotyped donors, less than 85% were placed in the genetic ancestry cluster associated with self-reported Caucasian donors. The study aimed to test whether signatures of past pathogen exposure could be identified by cataloging public T cell receptors. Using immunosequencing, the study profiled T cell repertoires from 500 to 800 subjects and related those repertoires to cytomegalovirus serostatus. A separate validation cohort of 100 to 150 different subjects was used in addition to the approximately 670-subject first cohort. To predict cytomegalovirus infection status, the study brought together high-throughput TCR immunosequencing, statistical association of individual TCRs with disease status, and machine learning. A later analysis re-analyzed previously published TCR beta repertoires from roughly 690 donors and added high-resolution HLA genotyping to study TCR occurrence patterns. Rather than drawing on any new phenotypic data, the later analysis identified candidate immune exposures from TCR beta sequences and the way those sequences occurred across donors. An earlier analysis of several hundred of the donors used high-throughput TCR beta sequencing to judge whether each TCR beta V gene segment behaved as functional or pseudogenic. Alongside the repertoire data, information on donor age, sex, ethnicity and CMV serostatus was compiled. Genome-wide SNP genotypes for about 55% of the 666 donors were used in a later genetic analysis, which treated that subset as a discovery cohort. Every discovery cohort repertoire had been produced on one sequencing platform. Both class I and class II loci were covered by HLA typing, at four-digit resolution. Typing coverage differed by locus: A, B, C, DRB1 and DQB1 were typed in roughly 620-640 donors, DQA1 in 500 to 550, DPA1 in roughly 590, and DPB1 in roughly 450. Roughly five DR-DQ haplotypes were treated as single units for association and clustering because of strong linkage in the cohort. Across approximately 420 genotyped donors of the cohort, an average of roughly 230,000 unique TCR beta nucleotide sequences per donor were sequenced, and roughly 20% of those sequences were non-productive. What the work shows at the level of the full study, not this receptor alone: In vitro tests confirmed that three of the cytomegalovirus-associated TCR beta chains recognize cytomegalovirus antigens. In this cohort, only TCR beta chains were sequenced, and detectable features were limited by the absence of alpha or paired-chain data. A later analysis associated 16,951 TCR beta sequences with specific HLA alleles at a false discovery rate of 0.05. Most TCR sequences were observed very rarely across donors, whereas some public TCRs were present in many individuals. In an earlier analysis of approximately 590 of the donors, most TCR beta V segments appeared in productive rearrangements about 90% or about 30% of the time, broadly matching IMGT annotations. Sequencing depth was assumed to be roughly uniform across donors in the presence/absence analyses, though that assumption may not hold. A further reported finding was that TCR beta sequences accurately predicted the HLA-A and HLA-B alleles for most subjects in the first cohort. HLA typing was unavailable for some donors at each locus, so association tests used only the typed subset. A later analysis found that most CMV-associated TCR beta chains appeared HLA-restricted, with HLA associations seemingly driven largely by CMV exposure. According to a later analysis, parvovirus B19, influenza, CMV and Epstein-Barr virus appeared linked to several top co-occurrence clusters. A later analysis found that TCR association rates varied across HLA loci, with DRB1 alleles showing the most associated TCRs and HLA-C alleles the fewest. Because counts were too low, roughly 18 rarely observed V segments, including chromosome 9 orphons, were left out of the earlier analysis of several hundred of the donors. Some IMGT-functional V segments, including TRBV6-2 and TRBV6-3, could not be distinguished by the 87-base-pair reads and were therefore excluded. For the cohort, immune exposure information was limited to CMV serostatus. The study gave a list of some 150 TCR beta chains associated with cytomegalovirus. Linkage disequilibrium might explain the correlated functional status among segregating V segments, but an unknown experimental factor could not be excluded. According to the authors, the approach could potentially be generalized to other disease states and immunological phenotypes. The classifier was reported to diagnose cytomegalovirus status with high specificity and sensitivity in both the original cohort and the validation cohort. Assigning TCR associations to individual alleles was difficult when HLA alleles, especially DR and DQ, strongly co-occurred. An association between a missense DCLRE1C variant and V-gene and J-gene trimming of TCR beta chains was found in a later genetic analysis and replicated in an independent cohort. In a later genetic analysis, fewer N-insertions in productive TCRs were reported among donors in an Asian-associated ancestry cluster than the approximately 710-donor mean. A cluster of highly shared sequence variants was judged likely to be a technical artifact of the sequencing pipeline. In a later analysis, HLA-associated TCR beta chains were found to be more clonally expanded and to have lower generation probabilities than equally common non-associated chains.

The cohort comprised fewer than 700 healthy bone marrow donors. At the time of sampling, all cohort members were nominally healthy, though unrecorded immune exposures were likely present. The donor tested CMV seronegative, placing the donor among the 350 to 400 seronegative members of the cohort. A peripheral blood sample was provided by each donor, and peripheral blood mononuclear cells were used for TCR beta sequencing. The Qiagen DNeasy Blood Extraction Kit was used to extract genomic DNA from the blood cell samples. Library creation used the immunoSEQ multiplex PCR assay. For the multiplex PCR, a mixture combining 60 forward primers for TCR Vbeta segments and 13 reverse primers for TCR Jbeta segments was used. A multiplex PCR assay on genomic DNA amplified the CDR3 region of rearranged TCR beta genes. Amplified TCR beta libraries were sequenced as 87-base-pair reads on the Illumina HiSeq System. Turning to the authors' computational methods: A later analysis counted around 72 million unique TCR beta chains across the 640 or so repertoires, and approximately 11 million of these chains were shared by at least two donors. To remove PCR and sequencing errors, raw reads were error-corrected and collapsed into unique sequences using a nearest-neighbor algorithm that merged closely related sequences. To assign V, D and J gene segments, CDR3 sequences were aligned to IMGT reference sequences. Each retained sequence needed at least a six-nucleotide match to both a V gene segment and a J gene segment. Rearrangements were classified as productive when the CDR3 lacked stop codons and remained in frame with V and J, and all other rearrangements were classified as non-productive. Following IMGT convention, CDR3 was defined as the stretch from the second conserved V-encoded cysteine up to the conserved J-encoded phenylalanine. Sequences without an unambiguous match to a single V gene segment were excluded from the earlier analysis of 450 to 750 of the donors. An earlier analysis of several hundred of the donors called V segments functional above 56.7% productive rearrangements and segregating when the between-donor standard deviation exceeded 5%. To diagnose cytomegalovirus status from the catalog of TCR beta chain sequences, a statistical classification framework was built. V and J gene assignment, in a later analysis, came from comparing TCR nucleotide sequences with IMGT/GENE-DB human TR gene sequences. Using the TCRdist pipeline, a later analysis assigned CDR3 sequences along with most-parsimonious VDJ recombination scenarios. In a later analysis, each TCR beta chain was defined by its CDR3 amino acid sequence together with its V-gene family, and reads without a unique V-gene family were excluded. In a later analysis, around 600 highly shared, low-generation-probability nucleotide sequences were removed to address suspected cross-contamination and a sequencing artifact. For each public chain, a later analysis derived a clonal expansion index from normalized ranks of inferred template counts within each repertoire. In a later analysis, generation probabilities were computed using a VDJ recombination model fitted to out-of-frame rearrangements, and the results were checked against IGoR. In a later analysis, hypergeometric tests were used to score TCR-TCR, TCR-HLA and TCR-CMV co-occurrence, with a repertoire-size bias correction applied to TCR pairs. To estimate false discovery rates, a later analysis permuted the HLA or CMV assignments 20 times. In a later analysis, co-occurring TCRs were grouped with DBSCAN, and TCRdist sequence similarity was added when clustering was performed within HLA-allele-positive subsets. Repertoires with fewer than 30,000 or more than 120,000 public chains were left out of co-occurrence clustering, as were roughly five repertoires with anomalous nucleotide sharing. The clones in this table, taken by TCRdb from immuneACCESS, are in-frame only. Not every clone is retained; where verified, under half of the shortfall comes from an unresolved V gene, and the cause of the rest is unknown. V and J calls and clone size are those listed in that table; D and trimming were worked out from the DNA. Here the sample has roughly 180,000 clones; about 82% occur a single time. The ten top clones hold roughly 0.76% of the sample.

As regards this clone: The antigen this receptor binds is unknown. The input lacks base qualities; no much larger clone sits a single base away.

Trimming removed 3 bases from V and 7 bases from J; the gene matches leave 7 bases unexplained. Spanning cysteine to phenylalanine, the CDR3 consists of 15 amino acids. CDR3 DNA only is kept here, 45 bases in frame from base 1. CDR1 and CDR2 were assigned from the germline V gene as SGHDT and YYEEEE. The sequence links TRBV5-6 to TRBJ1-6; 7 bases in the middle match TRBD1. The TCR sequence derives from a female donor in good health and CMV-seronegative. The sequencing input was PBMCs. CDR3 region: CASSSRQGLNSPLHF. The nucleotides are TGTGCCAGCAGCTCCCGACAGGGTCTCAATTCACCCCTCCACTTT.